Here is one T cell receptor (beta chain) with its context. Its antigen specificity is not known. No qualities accompany the bases; no much larger clone lies one base away. These data are taken from a study of cytomegalovirus exposure and HLA in healthy donors (TCRdb year 2017). In the study overall: According to an earlier analysis of 587 of the donors, about 170 million T cells yielded roughly 100 million unique TCR beta sequences and approximately 280 Gb of sequence data. All discovery cohort repertoires had been generated using a single sequencing platform. Class I and class II HLA loci were covered by the typing at four-digit resolution. A later analysis re-examined previously published TCR beta repertoires from 600 to 700 donors and added high-resolution HLA genotyping to investigate patterns of TCR occurrence. A separate validation cohort of about 110 different subjects was used in addition to the 666-subject first cohort. The study profiled the T cell repertoires of 550 to 700 subjects by immunosequencing and related them to cytomegalovirus serostatus. Several DR-DQ haplotypes were handled as single units for association and clustering, since linkage in the cohort was strong. An early release that covered more than 550 HLA-typed donors contained about 300 gigabases of sequencing data and about 93 million unique TCR sequences. A later genetic analysis used genome-wide SNP genotypes for 398 of the 666 donors, treating that subset as a discovery cohort. Donor age, sex, ethnicity and CMV serostatus were compiled together with the repertoire data. Among the roughly 400 genotyped donors, approximately 81% belonged to the genetic ancestry cluster associated with self-reported Caucasian donors. The number of donors typed differed by locus, with roughly 629-640 for A, B, C, DRB1 and DQB1, 522 for DQA1, 600 to 610 for DPA1, and approximately 470 for DPB1. In an earlier analysis of 587 of the donors, high-throughput TCR beta sequencing was used to judge whether each TCR beta V gene segment behaved as functional or pseudogenic. On average, 235,054 unique TCR beta nucleotide sequences were sequenced per donor among 300 to 500 genotyped donors of the cohort, with roughly 18% of those sequences being non-productive. The study aimed to test whether signatures of past pathogen exposure could be identified by cataloging public T cell receptors. The study combined high-throughput TCR immunosequencing, statistical association of individual TCRs with disease status, and machine learning to predict cytomegalovirus infection status. Rather than drawing on any new phenotypic data, the later analysis identified candidate immune exposures from TCR beta sequences and the way those sequences occurred across donors.

The paper's findings and limits, for the study overall: Specific HLA alleles were associated with over 15,000 TCR beta sequences at a false discovery rate of 0.05 in a later analysis. The classifier was reported to diagnose cytomegalovirus status with high specificity and sensitivity in both the original cohort and the validation cohort. Broadly in line with IMGT annotations, most TCR beta V segments showed up in productive rearrangements about 87% or about 30% of the time in an earlier analysis of approximately 600 of the donors. A few of the identified cytomegalovirus-associated TCR beta chains were confirmed in vitro to be specific for cytomegalovirus antigens. In a later analysis, the rate of TCR association differed among HLA loci, with DRB1 alleles having the most associated TCRs and HLA-C alleles having the fewest. In a later genetic analysis, a missense DCLRE1C variant was associated with V-gene and J-gene trimming of TCR beta chains, and the association was replicated in an independent cohort. The presence/absence analyses assumed that sequencing depth was roughly uniform across donors, and that assumption may not be true. Because HLA typing was missing for some donors at each locus, association tests included only the typed subset. Only TCR beta chains were sequenced in this cohort, and the absence of alpha or paired-chain data limited detectable features. In a later analysis, HLA-associated TCR beta chains showed more clonal expansion and lower generation probabilities than non-associated chains that were equally common. The study listed around 160 TCR beta chains as associated with cytomegalovirus. In a later analysis, several top co-occurrence clusters were reported to appear linked to parvovirus B19, influenza, CMV and Epstein-Barr virus. A later genetic analysis reported fewer N-insertions in productive TCRs among donors in an Asian-associated ancestry cluster than the roughly 700-donor mean. The 87-base-pair reads could not distinguish some IMGT-functional V segments, including TRBV6-2 and TRBV6-3, so those segments were excluded. The authors suggested that the approach could potentially be generalized to other disease states and immunological phenotypes. A later analysis found that most CMV-associated TCR beta chains appeared HLA-restricted, with HLA associations seemingly driven largely by CMV exposure. Immune exposure information for the cohort was limited to CMV serostatus. Assigning TCR associations to individual alleles was difficult when HLA alleles, especially DR and DQ, strongly co-occurred. Most TCR sequences were observed very rarely across donors, whereas some public TCRs were present in many individuals. Because counts were too low, fewer than 20 rarely observed V segments, including chromosome 9 orphons, were excluded from the earlier analysis of several hundred of the donors. A cluster of highly shared sequence variants was judged likely to represent a technical artifact of the sequencing pipeline. Linkage disequilibrium might explain the correlated functional status among segregating V segments, but an unknown experimental factor could not be excluded. A further reported finding was that TCR beta sequences accurately predicted the HLA-A and HLA-B alleles for most subjects in the first cohort.

Libraries came from the immunoSEQ multiplex PCR assay. A mixture of 60 forward primers for TCR Vbeta segments and 13 reverse primers for TCR Jbeta segments was used in the multiplex PCR. A multiplex PCR assay on genomic DNA amplified the CDR3 region of rearranged TCR beta genes. The amplified TCR beta libraries were sequenced on the Illumina HiSeq System as 87-base-pair reads. For the original study's pipeline: In a later analysis, roughly 80 million unique TCR beta chains were counted across the 690 or so repertoires, and around 11 million of these chains were shared by at least two donors. Raw reads were error-corrected and collapsed into unique sequences with a nearest-neighbor algorithm that merged closely related sequences to remove PCR and sequencing errors. CDR3 sequences were aligned to IMGT reference sequences to assign V, D and J gene segments. For a sequence to be retained, a match of at least six nucleotides to both a V gene segment and a J gene segment was required. A rearrangement counted as productive if the CDR3 had no stop codons and remained in frame with V and J, and every other rearrangement counted as non-productive. Following IMGT convention, CDR3 was defined as the stretch from the second conserved V-encoded cysteine up to the conserved J-encoded phenylalanine. In an earlier analysis of more than 550 of the donors, sequences lacking an unambiguous match to a single V gene segment were excluded. An earlier analysis of almost 600 of the donors classified V segments as functional when productive rearrangements were above 56.7% and as segregating when the standard deviation between donors was above 5%. A statistical classification framework was developed to diagnose cytomegalovirus status using the catalog of TCR beta chain sequences. In a later analysis, TCR nucleotide sequences were compared against IMGT/GENE-DB human TR gene sequences so that V and J genes could be assigned. A later analysis assigned CDR3 sequences and most-parsimonious VDJ recombination scenarios with the TCRdist pipeline. In a later analysis, each TCR beta chain was defined by its CDR3 amino acid sequence together with its V-gene family, and reads lacking a unique V-gene family were excluded. As a way to deal with suspected cross-contamination and a sequencing artifact, a later analysis dropped hundreds of nucleotide sequences that were highly shared and had low generation probability. In a later analysis, a clonal expansion index for each public chain was calculated from normalized within-repertoire ranks of inferred template counts. Generation probabilities in a later analysis came from a VDJ recombination model fitted to out-of-frame rearrangements, and those results were checked against IGoR. Hypergeometric tests were used in a later analysis to score TCR-TCR, TCR-HLA and TCR-CMV co-occurrence, with a repertoire-size bias correction applied to the TCR pairs. In a later analysis, false discovery rates were estimated by permuting HLA or CMV assignments 20 times. In a later analysis, co-occurring TCRs were grouped using DBSCAN, with TCRdist sequence similarity added in when clustering inside HLA-allele-positive subsets. Repertoires with fewer than 30,000 or more than 120,000 public chains were left out of co-occurrence clustering, as were roughly five repertoires with anomalous nucleotide sharing. The table comes from immuneACCESS by way of TCRdb, which keeps in-frame sequences with V and J called. Part of the clones is missing from these tables; in studies checked, under half for an unresolved V gene and the rest for unknown reasons. V and J calls and clone size come straight from that table; D and trimming were deduced from the DNA. The sample has tens of thousands of clones on record, roughly 86% of them singletons. The ten most abundant clones make up over 8.5% of the sample.

Clipping removes 5 bases from V and 0 bases from J, with 8 as the unmatched junction base count. The germline V gene (reference sequence) yields PRHDT for CDR1 and FYEKMQ for CDR2. Including the terminal cysteine and phenylalanine, the CDR3 comprises 16 residues. The CDR3 DNA has 48 bases and is translated from base 1. The cohort consisted of 670 or so healthy bone marrow donors. At the time of sampling, all cohort members were nominally healthy, though unrecorded immune exposures were likely present. The donor was CMV seropositive and belonged to the group of 250 to 300 seropositive cohort members. A peripheral blood sample was provided by each donor, and peripheral blood mononuclear cells were used for TCR beta sequencing. The Qiagen DNeasy Blood Extraction Kit was used to extract genomic DNA from the blood cell samples.

The specimen sequenced was PBMCs. The clonotype originates from a man aged 30 to 45 in good health and CMV-seropositive. The chain is encoded by TRBV13 joined to TRBJ2-3, and 7 junction bases match TRBD2. Read as DNA, the sequence is TGTGCCAGCAGCAGTAGGAGCGGGAAAAGCACAGATACGCAGTATTTT. It specifies CASSSRSGKSTDTQYF.